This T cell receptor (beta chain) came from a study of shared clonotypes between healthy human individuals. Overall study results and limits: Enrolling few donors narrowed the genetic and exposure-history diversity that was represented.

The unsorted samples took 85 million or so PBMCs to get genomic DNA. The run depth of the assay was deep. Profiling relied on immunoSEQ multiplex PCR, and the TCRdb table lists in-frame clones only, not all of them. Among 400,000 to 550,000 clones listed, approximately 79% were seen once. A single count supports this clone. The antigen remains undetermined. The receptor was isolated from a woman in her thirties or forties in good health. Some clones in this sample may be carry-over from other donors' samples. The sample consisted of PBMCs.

The DNA for the CDR3 is TGTGCCAGCAGCTTAGGACATATGCGACAGCGGACCGGGGAGCTGTTTTTT. It specifies CASSLGHMRQRTGELFF. The V call is TRBV11-1, the J call TRBJ2-2, with D perhaps matching TRBD1 or TRBD2 (5 bases each). Germline V CDR1 and CDR2: SGHAT, FQDESV (reference sequence). The ends were cut back, 1 base at V and 5 bases at J, with 17 bases in the middle. The CDR3 runs 17 residues.